This entry lists 20 T cell receptor beta chains sequenced from one sample in a study of cytomegalovirus exposure and HLA in healthy donors. Primers for the PCR totalled 60 Vbeta and 13 Jbeta. Clones were sequenced by immunoSEQ multiplex PCR, and TCRdb holds only the in-frame ones, with some missing. The sample consists of roughly 68,000 clones, 60% to 85% of them appearing once. Source material: PBMCs. The receptors originated from a male donor in good health and CMV-seropositive.

This clone was seen once. The J gene is TRBJ1-2, the V gene TRBV10-2; TRBD1 matches at 8 bases. The CDR3 has 12 amino acids. Germline V gene lookup returns CDR1 WSHSY and CDR2 SAAADI. J was trimmed by 7 bases and V by 6 bases; bases with no gene match: 4. In DNA, the CDR3 is TGCGCCAGCAGCCTACAGGGGGTTGGCTACACCTTC. Translating gives CASSLQGVGYTF.

The chain carries TRBV28 and TRBJ1-2; 8 bases fit TRBD1. J gave up 1 base and V 5 bases, and 6 bases lay outside the gene matches. This CDR3 is 15 amino acids long. Germline assignment: CDR1 MDHEN and CDR2 SYDVKM. The CDR3 spells CASSPTDRVNYGYTF. The CDR3 DNA reads TGTGCCAGCAGTCCCACGGACAGGGTTAACTATGGCTACACCTTC.

This chain uses TRBV5-1 with TRBJ2-7; possible D gene TRBD1, 7 bases. CDR3 length equals 16 residues. The V and J ends lost 0 bases and 2 bases respectively, with 15 bases between them. The V gene's germline CDR1 is SGHRS and CDR2 YFSETQ. The CDR3 coding sequence is TGCGCCAGCAGCTTGGTCCGACAGGGAGGCACCTACGAGCAGTACTTC. Translation: CASSLVRQGGTYEQYF. Using reference TRBV5-1 and TRBJ2-7 for the parts outside the CDR3, the full variable domain is KAGVTQTPRYLIKTRGQQVTLSCSPISGHRSVSWYQQTPGQGLQFLFEYFSETQRNKGNFPGRFSGRQFSNSRSEMNVSTLELGDSALYLCASSLVRQGGTYEQYFGPGTRLTVT.

V usage is TRBV5-4 and J usage is TRBJ2-3, with D possibly TRBD2 on 7 matching bases. The germline V and J ends were trimmed by 4 bases and 3 bases, with 18 bases remaining between them. Germline CDR1 SGHNT, CDR2 YYREEE (reference sequence). CDR3 length: 16 residues. DNA of the CDR3: TGTGCCAGCAGCCCGAAGGCGGGGGCCAATACAGATACGCAGTATTTT. Its translation: CASSPKAGANTDTQYF.

This clone came up a few times. The chain has TRBV9 and TRBJ1-3; 12 bases match TRBD1. This CDR3 comprises 15 residues. V shed 3 bases and J 9 bases; nucleotides not matched to a gene: 7. The germline gives CDR1 SGDLS, CDR2 YYNGEE. CDR3 sequence reads: CASSASGQGASTIYF. CDR3 DNA sequence: TGTGCCAGCAGCGCCTCGGGACAGGGGGCTAGCACCATATATTTT.

The rearrangement joins TRBV6-5 to TRBJ1-5; perhaps TRBD1 as D (6 bases). The germline V gene has CDR1 MNHEY and CDR2 SVGAGI. The CDR3 consists of 15 residues. The germline V and J ends were trimmed by 8 bases and 5 bases, with 19 bases remaining between them. CDR3 DNA: TGTGCCAGCGGAAGCAGGGGAGGGAAATATCAGCCCCAGCATTTT. This codes for CASGSRGGKYQPQHF.

The chain joins TRBV4-3 to TRBJ1-6; a possible D gene is TRBD1 (5 bases). V lost 0 bases and J lost 5, with 11 bases in between. Germline CDR1 and CDR2: LGHNA and YSLEER. This CDR3 is 16 amino acids long. The CDR3 region is CASSQDRAQNNSPLHF. Here the CDR3 DNA reads TGCGCCAGCAGCCAAGACAGGGCCCAAAATAATTCACCCCTCCACTTT.

This clone was detected only a few times. This chain connects TRBV4-3 to TRBJ2-2, with a tentative D call TRBD2 (5 bases). The CDR3 is made up of 17 amino acids. Germline V lookup: CDR1 LGHNA, CDR2 YSLEER. The V gene lost 0 bases and the J gene lost 5 bases, with 16 bases spanning the gap. The CDR3 region is CASSQDGIGRRTGELFF. The CDR3 DNA reads as TGCGCCAGCAGCCAAGACGGGATAGGTAGGAGGACCGGGGAGCTGTTTTTT.

The chain couples TRBV9 to TRBJ2-7, with a tentative D call TRBD1 (7 bases). In germline, CDR1 is SGDLS, CDR2 YYNGEE. CDR3 length: 15 amino acids. The V gene lost 0 bases and the J gene lost 4 bases, with 14 bases spanning the gap. CDR3: CASSVGPGGSYEQYF. In DNA form, the CDR3 reads TGTGCCAGCAGCGTAGGGCCAGGGGGGAGTTACGAGCAGTACTTC.

This chain links TRBV4-1 with TRBJ1-2; 7 bases are shared with TRBD1. CDR1 and CDR2 from the germline V gene are MGHRA and YSYEKL. The CDR3 has 16 residues. V lost 4 bases and J lost 6; bases outside the gene matches: 14. The CDR3 loop reads CASSLIPDTGVHGYTF. Here the CDR3 DNA reads TGCGCCAGCAGCCTAATACCCGATACAGGGGTCCATGGCTACACCTTC.

The V gene is TRBV27, the J gene TRBJ1-5; D unclear. The CDR3 is 15 residues long. Germline CDR1 is MNHEY and CDR2 is SMNVEV (reference sequence). V was shortened by 6 bases and J by 0 bases, with 12 bases between the two germline ends. CDR3 bases: TGTGCCAGCAGCAGTGGGGAGGTTAGCAATCAGCCCCAGCATTTT. Translated, it gives CASSSGEVSNQPQHF.

The chain uses TRBV6-1 and TRBJ2-7; 9 bases align to TRBD1. V lost 6 bases to trimming and J lost 4 bases; unmatched junction nucleotides: 7. Germline V gives CDR1 MNHNS, CDR2 SASEGT. The CDR3 has 14 amino acids. The CDR3: CASRADRGSYEQYF. DNA for the CDR3: TGTGCCAGCAGAGCGGACAGGGGTTCGTACGAGCAGTACTTC.

In nucleotides, the CDR3 is TGTGCCAGCACTTTGGAGGGCGCGGCTGAAGCTTTCTTT. Its translation: CASTLEGAAEAFF. J is TRBJ1-1 and V is TRBV2; D unresolved. Trimming shortened V by 7 bases and J by 6 bases, and 15 bases separated the two germline ends. This CDR3 region has 13 residues. Germline CDR1 SNHLY, CDR2 FYNNEI.

The rearrangement uses TRBV6-1 and TRBJ2-3; the match to TRBD2 covers 7 bases. The CDR3 is 15 residues long. The germline gives CDR1 MNHNS, CDR2 SASEGT. Unmatched junction bases numbered 5, after V lost 0 bases and J lost 5 bases. This CDR3 reads CASSEARGVKDTQYF. The CDR3, as DNA: TGTGCCAGCAGTGAAGCACGGGGGGTAAAAGATACGCAGTATTTT.

The DNA for the CDR3 is TGCAGCGTCCAGACATCTGGAAACACCATATATTTT. This encodes CSVQTSGNTIYF. V and J are TRBV29-1 and TRBJ1-3; D gene unclear. The CDR3 extends over 12 amino acids. The V end was cut by 6 bases, the J end by 1 base, with 7 bases between. Germline CDR1 is SQVTM and CDR2 is ANQGSEA.

The J gene is TRBJ1-1, the V gene TRBV7-9; D gene unclear. The CDR3 runs to 12 residues. Germline V lookup: CDR1 SEHNR, CDR2 FQNEAQ (reference sequence). The germline V and J ends were trimmed by 5 bases and 5 bases, with 9 bases remaining between them. CDR3 coding DNA: TGTGCCAGCAGCGGCCCAGTAACTGAAGCTTTCTTT. Translation gives CASSGPVTEAFF.

The rearrangement uses TRBV5-4 and TRBJ2-5; TRBD1 matches at 8 bases. V shed 4 bases and J 4 bases; nucleotides not matched to a gene: 9. This CDR3 is 15 amino acids long. CDR1 is SGHNT, CDR2 YYREEE, per germline (reference sequence). CDR3: CASSPQGASSETQYF. DNA for the CDR3: TGTGCCAGCAGCCCGCAGGGGGCTTCCTCAGAGACCCAGTACTTC. Together with reference TRBV5-4 and TRBJ2-5, the CDR3 gives the full variable domain: ETGVTQSPTHLIKTRGQQVTLRCSSQSGHNTVSWYQQALGQGPQFIFQYYREEENGRGNFPPRFSGLQFPNYSSELNVNALELDDSALYLCASSPQGASSETQYFGPGTRLLVL.

In regard to this clone: One end of the junction does not line up with germline, which may come from a read error. Other DNA sequences within the sample encode an identical CDR3. The V and J genes are TRBV18 and TRBJ1-1; D not certain. The CDR3 is 13 residues long. Looked up from germline, CDR1 is KGHSH and CDR2 is LQKENI. Here the CDR3 DNA reads TGCGCCAGCTCACCATACAAGAACACTGAAGCTTTCTTT. This codes for CASSPYKNTEAFF.

The chain uses TRBV6-5 and TRBJ1-2; TRBD1 is a possible D gene (6 bases). The CDR3 is 14 residues long. Trimming removed 0 bases at V and 12 bases at J, with 17 bases between. Germline V gives CDR1 MNHEY, CDR2 SVGAGI. CDR3 DNA: TGTGCCAGCAGTTACTCTCGAGGGGACACGTTGGACACCTTC. Translating gives CASSYSRGDTLDTF.

The rearrangement uses TRBV19 and TRBJ2-1, with 7 bases aligning to TRBD2. Germline V gene data show CDR1 as LNHDA and CDR2 as SQIVND (reference sequence). V shed 0 bases, J shed 9 bases, and the junction held 5 bases outside the gene matches. This CDR3 is 14 amino acids long. DNA of the CDR3: TGTGCCAGTAGTATAGATCGGTCGGGGGGTGAGCAGTTCTTC. It is translated as CASSIDRSGGEQFF.